A single sample gave rise to the 18 T cell receptor beta chains below, sequenced in a study of blood T cells in healthy people across ages. Primed by a sample-barcoded 5' primer and a J-beta primer mix, a second PCR proceeded for roughly 7 to 11 cycles. TCRdb reanalysed the 5' RACE reads using MiXCR and keeps one entry per CDR3 protein. Among some 890,000 distinct CDR3 sequences, almost 30% were seen once, and the ten largest hold about a tenth. The sample was also linked to a second study, of T cells of mothers and their children.

The specimen was blood. These receptors were taken from a woman in her forties in good health.

The table lists this clonotype with a few counts. The V gene is TRBV29-1, the J gene TRBJ1-5; 12 positions match TRBD1. The CDR3 covers 14 residues. Trimming removed 5 bases from V and 4 bases from J; junction bases left unmatched: 3. Germline values: CDR1 SQVTM, CDR2 ANQGSEA. CDR3 coding DNA: TGCAGCGTTAGGGGACAGGGGGCAAATCAGCCCCAGCATTTT. Translation gives CSVRGQGANQPQHF. Variable domain in full (rest from reference TRBV29-1 and TRBJ1-5): SAVISQKPSRDICQRGTSLTIQCQVDSQVTMMFWYRQQPGQSLTLIATANQGSEATYESGFVIDKFPISRPNLTFSTLTVSNMSPEDSSIYLCSVRGQGANQPQHFGDGTRLSIL.

This clonotype was recorded a few times. The chain is built from TRBV20-1 and TRBJ2-5, with 10 bases matching TRBD1. The closer fit of TRBJ2-7 to the DNA end suggests the J call may be wrong. This CDR3 comprises 15 residues. Germline V gene data show CDR1 as DFQATT and CDR2 as SNEGSKA (reference sequence). Here the CDR3 DNA reads TGCAGTGCTGGAGGGCCAGGGACAGGGGACAACGAGCAGTACTTC. It specifies CSAGGPGTGDNEQYF.

The V and J genes are TRBV5-1 and TRBJ2-1, with 10 bases fitting TRBD2. This CDR3 has 16 amino acids. Germline trimming cut 0 bases from V and 9 bases from J; bases unmatched to any gene: 9. Looked up from germline, CDR1 is SGHRS and CDR2 is YFSETQ. The CDR3: CASSLGAAGGATEQFF. For the CDR3, the DNA is TGCGCCAGCAGCTTGGGGGCAGCGGGGGGGGCTACTGAGCAGTTCTTC.

The gene calls are TRBV3-1 and TRBJ2-2; 7 bases agree with TRBD1. From germline, CDR1 is LGHDT and CDR2 YNNKEL (reference sequence). There are 12 residues in the CDR3. V shed 6 bases and J 7 bases; nucleotides not matched to a gene: 2. In nucleotides, the CDR3 is TGTGCCAGCAGTCGACAGGGCGGGGAGCTGTTTTTT. As protein: CASSRQGGELFF. Together with reference TRBV3-1 and TRBJ2-2, the CDR3 gives the full variable domain: DTAVSQTPKYLVTQMGNDKSIKCEQNLGHDTMYWYKQDSKKFLKIMFSYNNKELIINETVPNRFSPKSPDKAHLNLHINSLELGDSAVYFCASSRQGGELFFGEGSRLTVL.

This chain uses TRBV12-3 or TRBV12-4 with TRBJ2-5; D is ambiguous. The CDR3 totals 12 residues. V lost 7 bases and J lost 11, with 17 bases in between. The CDR3 here is CASNFGSYEQYF. CDR3 in DNA: TGTGCCAGCAATTTCGGGTCTTATGAGCAGTACTTC.

This clonotype occurred many times. The V call is TRBV6-6, the J call TRBJ1-2, with 9 bases that match TRBD1. Germline values: CDR1 MNHNY, CDR2 SVGAGI (reference sequence). The CDR3 loop spans 14 amino acids. The junction had 6 bases not matched to a gene; V was cut back by 2 bases and J by 8 bases. CDR3 residues: CASSYGRTGEGYTF. Here the CDR3 DNA reads TGTGCCAGCAGTTACGGGAGGACAGGGGAAGGCTACACCTTC.

V and J are TRBV5-5 and TRBJ2-1; maybe TRBD2 (6 bases). This CDR3 has 16 residues. CDR1 is SGHKS, CDR2 YYEKEE, per germline (reference sequence). Trimming removed 4 bases at V and 3 bases at J, with 17 bases between. The DNA of the CDR3 is TGTGCCAGCAGCCCGTGGGACTCCACCAACTACAATGAGCAGTTCTTC. The encoded protein is CASSPWDSTNYNEQFF.

This clonotype was recorded a few times. The chain combines TRBV7-9 with TRBJ2-3; the D call may be TRBD1 or TRBD2 (5 bases each). Trimming left V 5 bases short and J 0 bases short, with 9 bases between. This CDR3 contains 14 residues. CDR1 is SEHNR and CDR2 is FQNEAQ in the germline V gene (reference sequence). CDR3 sequence (DNA): TGTGCCAGCAGCAAGGGACGCAGCACAGATACGCAGTATTTT. It is translated as CASSKGRSTDTQYF. Drawing the rest from reference TRBV7-9 and TRBJ2-3, the complete variable domain is DTGVSQNPRHKITKRGQNVTFRCDPISEHNRLYWYRQTLGQGPEFLTYFQNEAQLEKSRLLSDRFSAERPKGSFSTLEIQRTEQGDSAMYLCASSKGRSTDTQYFGPGTRLTVL.

This chain joins TRBV5-1 and TRBJ2-5; 7 bases agree with TRBD1. V trimming: 4 bases; J trimming: 2 bases; junction bases outside the gene matches: 8. CDR3 length: 15 residues. Germline loops: CDR1 SGHRS, CDR2 YFSETQ. CDR3 sequence reads: CASSNKGTAQETQYF. As DNA, the CDR3 is TGCGCCAGCAGCAACAAAGGGACAGCTCAAGAGACCCAGTACTTC.

This clonotype appeared a few times. J is TRBJ2-5 and V is TRBV7-2; TRBD1 might be the D (6 bases). V was clipped by 3 bases and J by 0 bases, with 17 bases between them. CDR1 and CDR2 (germline): SGHTA, FQGNSA. This CDR3 is 17 amino acids long. This chain's CDR3 is CASSFIPGTKYQETQYF. As DNA, the CDR3 is TGTGCCAGCAGCTTTATCCCCGGGACAAAATACCAAGAGACCCAGTACTTC.

This clonotype has more than one count but fewer than ten. The rearrangement uses TRBV5-1 and TRBJ1-1; no firm D call. The CDR3 covers 13 residues. Germline V gives CDR1 SGHRS, CDR2 YFSETQ. Between the trimmed V and J ends, which lost 5 bases and 4 bases, there was a span of 12 bases. Written as DNA, the CDR3 is TGCGCCAGCAGTATGGCGGGCGGCACTGAAGCTTTCTTT. This encodes CASSMAGGTEAFF. The entire variable domain, with the rest obtained from reference TRBV5-1 and TRBJ1-1, is as follows: KAGVTQTPRYLIKTRGQQVTLSCSPISGHRSVSWYQQTPGQGLQFLFEYFSETQRNKGNFPGRFSGRQFSNSRSEMNVSTLELGDSALYLCASSMAGGTEAFFGQGTRLTVV.

The chain is built from TRBV7-9 and TRBJ1-6, with D tentatively TRBD1 (5 bases). This CDR3 region has 17 residues. Germline values: CDR1 SEHNR, CDR2 FQNEAQ (reference sequence). V dropped 0 bases and J dropped 9 bases, with 18 bases sitting between them. DNA of the CDR3: TGTGCCAGCAGCTTAGCGGGGACGGGAAGGGCGAGTTCACCCCTCCACTTT. It codes for CASSLAGTGRASSPLHF.

As concerns this clonotype: One end of the junction is discordant with germline, which a read error may explain. The V gene is TRBV5-5, the J gene TRBJ1-4; 7 positions agree with TRBD1. CDR1 is SGHKS and CDR2 is YYEKEE in the germline V gene (reference sequence). The CDR3 has 15 amino acids. The CDR3 nucleotides read TGTACCAGCAGCTTGGGCCCCAGGGGGGAGGAAAAACTGTTTTTT. This gives the protein CTSSLGPRGEEKLFF.

Remarks on this clonotype: This clone may be a read error of a much larger clone one base away. The chain joins TRBV29-1 to TRBJ2-7, with 13 bases lining up with TRBD2. After removal of 4 bases from V and 7 bases from J, the junction contained 13 bases not matched to a gene. CDR1 and CDR2 from the germline V gene are SQVTM and ANQGSEA. The CDR3 length is 16 residues. CDR3 residues: CSVATSGGAGEGEQYF. The CDR3 DNA sequence: TGCAGCGTTGCTACTAGCGGGGGGGCGGGTGAAGGTGAGCAGTACTTC.

This clonotype was counted between two and nine times. V usage is TRBV6-2 or TRBV6-3 and J usage is TRBJ2-1; 7 bases agree with TRBD2. J was trimmed by 0 bases and V by 2 bases; bases with no gene match: 4. The germline V gene has CDR1 MNHEY and CDR2 SVGEGT. The CDR3 runs 16 residues. The CDR3 DNA reads TGTGCCAGCAGTTACAAGGCGGGGGACTCCTACAATGAGCAGTTCTTC. This codes for CASSYKAGDSYNEQFF.

This chain uses TRBV5-6 with TRBJ2-3; TRBD2 agrees at 11 bases. V was pared by 4 bases and J by 5 bases, with 9 bases of the junction left unmatched. Germline loops: CDR1 SGHDT, CDR2 YYEEEE. The CDR3 covers 16 residues. As DNA, the CDR3 is TGTGCCAGCAGCACAGGGACTAGCGGTCTGGGAGATACGCAGTATTTT. Its protein product is CASSTGTSGLGDTQYF.

This clonotype was seen a few times. This chain connects TRBV12-3 or TRBV12-4 to TRBJ1-2; D unclear. The CDR3 loop spans 13 amino acids. The V end was cut by 4 bases, the J end by 8 bases, with 14 bases between. CDR3 residues: CASSSSGHTGYTF. CDR3 sequence (DNA): TGTGCCAGCAGTTCGTCAGGCCACACGGGCTACACCTTC.

This clonotype was picked up a small number of times. The chain couples TRBV6-2 or TRBV6-3 to TRBJ2-3, with D unclear. Germline values: CDR1 MNHEY, CDR2 SVGEGT. There are 12 residues in the CDR3. The V end lost 6 bases, the J end lost 5 bases, and 9 bases lay between the germline ends. For the CDR3, the DNA is TGTGCCAGCAGGTCCCTAGGAGATACGCAGTATTTT. This gives the protein CASRSLGDTQYF.